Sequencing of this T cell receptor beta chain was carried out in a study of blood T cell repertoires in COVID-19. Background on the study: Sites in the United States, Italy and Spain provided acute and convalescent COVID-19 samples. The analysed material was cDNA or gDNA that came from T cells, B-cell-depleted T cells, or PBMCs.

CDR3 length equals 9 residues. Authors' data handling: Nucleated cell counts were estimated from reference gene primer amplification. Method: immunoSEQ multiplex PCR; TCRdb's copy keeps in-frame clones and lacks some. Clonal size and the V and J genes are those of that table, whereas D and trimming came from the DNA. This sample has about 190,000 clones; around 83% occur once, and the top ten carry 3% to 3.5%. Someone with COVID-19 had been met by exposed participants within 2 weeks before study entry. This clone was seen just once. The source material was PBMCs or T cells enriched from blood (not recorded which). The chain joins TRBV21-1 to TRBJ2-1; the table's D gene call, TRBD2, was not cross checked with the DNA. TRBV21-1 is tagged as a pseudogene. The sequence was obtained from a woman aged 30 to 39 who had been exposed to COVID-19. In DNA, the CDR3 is TGTGCCAGTCCTAGTCCGCGGTTCTTC. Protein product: CASPSPRFF.